A selection of T cell receptor beta chains follows, all from one sample in a study of cytomegalovirus exposure and HLA in healthy donors. Assay: immunoSEQ multiplex PCR; the TCRdb copy retains only in-frame clones and omits some. The sample holds roughly 180,000 clones, around 77% seen once. The specimen was PBMCs. These receptor sequences come from a woman aged 30 to 39 in good health and CMV-seronegative. CDR3s leave out the opening cysteine and the closing phenylalanine or tryptophan. The order of the fields is clone size, D gene, V gene, CDR3 protein. A D gene is named only where the DNA matches it firmly. A clone size is listed for some rows: how often the clone was seen (once, few, many), or a class if it is expanded.

>.|.|TRBV5-1
ASSLGYRVDEQY
>.|.|TRBV29-1
SVQAGNTGELF
>.|.|TRBV21-1
ASSKGATNTEAF
>.|TRBD1|TRBV5-1
ASSLGTGGSYNSPLH
>.|.|TRBV19
ASSLHRGGANTGELF
>.|.|TRBV4-1
ASSQDRRTGTYEQY
>few|.|TRBV12-5
ASGLGQGNQPQH
>.|TRBD2|TRBV27
ASSAGLVSEQY
>.|TRBD2|TRBV5-1
ASSLARLAEETQY
>.|.|TRBV7-8
ASSRRWELDETQY
>.|.|TRBV7-3
ASSLFGAIAGELF
>.|TRBD1|TRBV29-1
SVGQGTNEKLF
>.|.|TRBV6-1
ASSEGGTKNIQY
>.|TRBD2|TRBV6-1
ASSAGLAAAETQY
>once|.|TRBV10-2
ASTDPAGVITEAF
>.|TRBD1|TRBV29-1
SVGEDRVLNTEAF
>.|TRBD2|TRBV6-4
ASSPTSGGTDTQY
>.|.|TRBV7-2
ASSFHSLDNEKLF
>few|.|TRBV4-2
ASSQASRDGSTEAF
>.|.|TRBV5-4
ASSREYTDTQY
>.|.|TRBV6-5
ASSPRGRVTEAF
>.|TRBD1|TRBV5-6
ASRPGQGSYGYT
>.|.|TRBV30
AWSVTGGQPQH
>.|TRBD2|TRBV6-1
ASSALQGLAGGRQETQY
>.|.|TRBV7-6
ASSFGNLETQY
>.|.|TRBV7-9
ASSSEAGAPYEQY
>.|.|TRBV6-1
ASSRPRGGGSPLH
>.|.|TRBV6-5
ASKQATSNYGYT
>.|TRBD1|TRBV29-1
SVWQGVNTEAF